The following is a T cell receptor (beta chain) sequence with its context. Its target is unknown. It was with 60 Vbeta and 13 Jbeta primers that the PCR ran. The table came from immunoSEQ multiplex PCR; TCRdb's copy has only in-frame clones and leaves some out. The sample has about 98,000 clones; 70% to 80% are singletons. This record comes from a study of cytomegalovirus exposure and HLA in healthy donors. Overall study findings and caveats: Of the V segments, some could not be distinguished, including TRBV6-2 and TRBV6-3, and were excluded.

Looked up from germline, CDR1 is WSHSY and CDR2 is SAAADI. The CDR3 has 13 amino acids. The V segment lost 5 bases and the J segment 4 bases; nucleotides outside the gene matches: 5. V usage is TRBV10-2 and J usage is TRBJ2-7; 7 bases match TRBD1. The specimen sequenced was PBMCs. This TCR was sampled from a man younger than 35 in good health and CMV-seropositive. The CDR3 DNA is TGCGCCAGCAGTCCGGACAGGATGTACGAGCAGTACTTC. This gives the protein CASSPDRMYEQYF.